One sample yielded the 29 T cell receptor beta chains listed below, sequenced in a study of T cells in Graves' hyperthyroidism and ophthalmopathy (dated by TCRdb to about 2019). Library construction relied on multiplex PCR. The data were produced on an Illumina HiSeq 2000. Amplification of TCR beta CDR3 regions was carried out from RNA transcripts. For the first round of RT-PCR on the TCR CDR3, the HTBI primer set was used together with the Qiagen OneStep RT-PCR kit. TCRdb reprocessing: public reads trimmed at Q25 with fastp, clones called with MiXCR, in-frame beta chains kept. Each CDR3 protein gets just one entry, which takes the most common genes and DNA from the rows behind it. A total of more than 500,000 distinct CDR3 sequences appear in this sample, under 15% of them only once. The ten biggest clones cover 3.5% to 4.5% of the sample. The sequencing input was blood. The receptors were gathered from a woman aged 40-49 years with Graves' ophthalmopathy.

This clonotype was detected ten times or more. The V and J genes are TRBV12-5 and TRBJ2-7; unclear D gene. Germline values: CDR1 LGHNT, CDR2 FRNRAP. The CDR3 runs 13 residues. V shed 2 bases and J shed 6 bases, with 11 bases lying between them. Written as DNA, the CDR3 is TGTGCTAGTGGTTTGACCGATAAAAGCGAGCAGTACTTC. Protein: CASGLTDKSEQYF.

In its sample, this clonotype was seen many times. The chain has TRBV9 and TRBJ2-7, with TRBD2 matching over 7 bases. This CDR3 has 15 residues. Germline V gene lookup returns CDR1 SGDLS and CDR2 YYNGEE. V was clipped by 4 bases and J by 3 bases; unmatched bases: 10. The CDR3 DNA sequence: TGTGCCAGCAGCAAATCGACGGGAGGCTACTACGAGCAGTACTTC. Translating it yields CASSKSTGGYYEQYF.

This clonotype has more than one count but fewer than ten. The J gene is TRBJ2-7, the V gene TRBV5-1, with 11 bases aligning to TRBD2. The junction had 7 bases not matched to a gene; V was cut back by 4 bases and J by 4 bases. This CDR3 is 15 amino acids long. Germline V gene sequence: CDR1 SGHRS, CDR2 YFSETQ. The CDR3 loop reads CASSPGVAGGYEQYF. The CDR3 DNA is TGCGCCAGCAGCCCCGGAGTAGCGGGAGGGTACGAGCAGTACTTC.

This clonotype was counted ten times or more. The CDR3 loop reads CASSFFGNTIYF. The DNA for the CDR3 is TGTGCCAGCAGCTTTTTTGGAAACACCATATATTTT. The rearrangement joins TRBV7-9 to TRBJ1-3; no firm D call. CDR1 is SEHNR, CDR2 FQNEAQ, per germline (reference sequence). The CDR3 covers 12 residues. Deletions cut 3 bases from V and 3 bases from J, with 3 bases between. Looking up the rest from reference TRBV7-9 and TRBJ1-3 gives the full variable domain: DTGVSQNPRHKITKRGQNVTFRCDPISEHNRLYWYRQTLGQGPEFLTYFQNEAQLEKSRLLSDRFSAERPKGSFSTLEIQRTEQGDSAMYLCASSFFGNTIYFGEGSWLTVV.

This clonotype has at least ten counts. This rearrangement joins TRBV7-8 to TRBJ2-7, with 11 bases aligning to TRBD2. Germline CDR1 reads SGHVS; CDR2 reads FQNEAQ. This CDR3 region has 16 residues. J was trimmed by 3 bases and V by 1 base; bases with no gene match: 5. The CDR3 loop is CASSLGGGTSGYEQYF. CDR3 bases: TGTGCCAGCAGCTTAGGAGGGGGGACTAGCGGCTACGAGCAGTACTTC.

The chain uses TRBV4-1 and TRBJ1-2, with 7 bases identical to TRBD1. The germline gives CDR1 MGHRA, CDR2 YSYEKL. J gave up 1 base and V 2 bases, and 7 bases lay outside the gene matches. This CDR3 spans 16 amino acids. CDR3 sequence reads: CASSQSRTGINYGYTF. CDR3 coding DNA: TGCGCCAGCAGCCAAAGCCGGACAGGTATTAACTATGGCTACACCTTC.

This clonotype was picked up many times. The rearrangement joins TRBV28 to TRBJ2-2; no clear D. The V end was cut by 11 bases, the J end by 2 bases, with 15 bases between. CDR3 size: 14 residues. Germline CDR1 MDHEN, CDR2 SYDVKM. Written as DNA, the CDR3 is TGTGCCGTCCCCGGGTCCACAAACACCGGGGAGCTGTTTTTT. It translates to CAVPGSTNTGELFF.

This clonotype was found many times. The chain joins TRBV6-2 or TRBV6-3 to TRBJ1-1, with D possibly matching TRBD1 (6 bases). Trimming took off 0 bases at V and 1 base at J, with 9 bases between the two ends. Germline loops: CDR1 MNHEY, CDR2 SVGEGT. The CDR3 has 15 amino acids. The CDR3 DNA sequence: TGTGCCAGCAGTTACTCAGACAGGTGGAACACTGAAGCTTTCTTT. Its protein product is CASSYSDRWNTEAFF.

The chain links TRBV7-9 to TRBJ2-2; D is uncertain. V was trimmed by 0 bases and J by 5 bases, leaving 10 bases between them. Germline V gene sequence: CDR1 SEHNR, CDR2 FQNEAQ (reference sequence). The CDR3 spans 15 residues. CDR3 sequence reads: CASSLARSSTGELFF. The CDR3 DNA follows: TGTGCCAGCAGCTTAGCGAGGTCTTCAACCGGGGAGCTGTTTTTT.

This clonotype was counted many times. This chain connects TRBV6-2 or TRBV6-3 to TRBJ2-7, with 11 bases identical to TRBD2. Losses at the gene ends were 7 bases for V and 2 bases for J; bases not matched to a gene: 10. CDR1 is MNHEY, CDR2 SVGEGT, per germline. The CDR3 sequence is 16 residues long. In DNA, the CDR3 is TGTGCCAGCACCTCGGAGACTAGCGGGACCACCTACGAGCAGTACTTC. This codes for CASTSETSGTTYEQYF.

The sample holds many counts of this clonotype. The CDR3 DNA sequence: TGCAGTGCCCCGGGACAGACCTACGAGCAGTACTTC. As protein: CSAPGQTYEQYF. The chain couples TRBV20-1 to TRBJ2-7, with 7 nucleotides matching TRBD1. With 6 bases clipped from V and 2 bases from J, the junction kept 4 bases outside the gene matches. The CDR3 spans 12 residues. CDR1 is DFQATT, CDR2 SNEGSKA, per germline (reference sequence).

This clonotype has at least ten counts. The chain is built from TRBV30 and TRBJ1-5; the D gene is possibly TRBD1 (5 bases). Trimming removed 1 base at V and 6 bases at J, with 10 bases between. This CDR3 has 13 amino acids. Germline CDR1 and CDR2: GTSNPN and SVGIG (reference sequence). CDR3 in amino acids: CAWSGEGIQPQHF. CDR3 nucleotides: TGTGCCTGGAGTGGAGAGGGGATTCAGCCCCAGCATTTT.

This clonotype was seen many times. The V call is TRBV24-1, the J call TRBJ2-5; 11 bases match TRBD2. The CDR3 loop spans 15 amino acids. The germline gives CDR1 KGHDR, CDR2 SFDVKD. V lost 3 bases, J lost 5 bases, and 4 bases stayed unmatched. The CDR3, as DNA: TGTGCCACCAGTGATGTGACTAGCGGGAAGGAGACCCAGTACTTC. Protein sequence: CATSDVTSGKETQYF.

This clonotype was counted ten times or more. CDR3 DNA sequence: TGTGCCAGCAGTCGGACTAGCGGAGACACCTACGAGCAGTACTTC. It translates to CASSRTSGDTYEQYF. The V and J genes are TRBV6-1 and TRBJ2-7; 10 positions match TRBD2. This CDR3 spans 15 amino acids. The V gene end was trimmed by 5 bases and the J gene end by 2 bases; junction bases not matched to a gene: 6. Germline V gene data show CDR1 as MNHNS and CDR2 as SASEGT.

The chain recombines TRBV14 with TRBJ2-2, with TRBD1 matching over 7 bases. CDR1 and CDR2 (germline): SGHDN, FVKESK. The CDR3 is made up of 15 amino acids. With 2 bases clipped from V and 7 bases from J, the junction kept 7 bases outside the gene matches. The CDR3 sequence: CASSQTQGLIGELFF. The CDR3 DNA is TGTGCCAGCAGCCAAACACAGGGGCTGATCGGGGAGCTGTTTTTT. Based on the CDR3 plus reference TRBV14 and TRBJ2-2, the full variable domain is EAGVTQFPSHSVIEKGQTVTLRCDPISGHDNLYWYRRVMGKEIKFLLHFVKESKQDESGMPNNRFLAERTGGTYSTLKVQPAELEDSGVYFCASSQTQGLIGELFFGEGSRLTVL.

This clonotype was found many times. The V call is TRBV12-3 or TRBV12-4, the J call TRBJ2-7; 9 nucleotides line up with TRBD1. V dropped 7 bases and J dropped 6; count of bases not matched to a gene: 10. CDR3 length equals 14 residues. CDR3 nucleotides: TGTGCCAGCACGCCCGGGACAGGGTTTTTCGAGCAGTACTTC. Protein: CASTPGTGFFEQYF.

V and J are TRBV2 and TRBJ2-7; D may be TRBD2 (6 bases). The CDR3 totals 15 residues. Germline V gene data show CDR1 as SNHLY and CDR2 as FYNNEI. Trimming shortened V by 4 bases and J by 5 bases, and 18 bases separated the two germline ends. DNA for the CDR3: TGTGCCAGCAGTGGGGGGGAGAATCGAGGAGACGAGCAGTACTTC. It is translated as CASSGGENRGDEQYF.

The chain recombines TRBV6-2 or TRBV6-3 with TRBJ2-7; possibly TRBD2 for D (6 bases). The CDR3 consists of 21 residues. Trimming cost V 4 bases and J 0 bases, with 31 bases left between them. Germline CDR1 is MNHEY and CDR2 is SVGEGT. The CDR3 sequence is CASSSRLLAGPPGTYSYEQYF. CDR3 coding DNA: TGTGCCAGCAGTTCCAGACTCCTGGCAGGCCCGCCCGGGACTTACTCCTACGAGCAGTACTTC.

V usage is TRBV6-1 and J usage is TRBJ1-2, with TRBD1 as a possible D gene (6 bases). Germline V CDR1 and CDR2: MNHNS, SASEGT. This CDR3 has 14 amino acids. V gave up 6 bases and J gave up 1 base, with 12 bases separating them. This chain's CDR3 is CASRSGTLNYGYTF. The CDR3 DNA sequence: TGTGCCAGCAGGTCCGGGACACTTAACTATGGCTACACCTTC.

This clonotype was seen many times. Here the CDR3 DNA reads TGCAGTGCCCAAAAGCCCCAGGGGGTAGACACTGAAGCTTTCTTT. Its protein product is CSAQKPQGVDTEAFF. This chain connects TRBV20-1 to TRBJ1-1, with 7 bases matching TRBD1. The CDR3 sequence is 15 residues long. V was clipped by 6 bases and J by 3 bases; unmatched bases: 13. The V gene's germline CDR1 is DFQATT and CDR2 SNEGSKA (reference sequence).

This clonotype has ten or more counts. This chain uses TRBV20-1 with TRBJ2-2; 7 positions agree with TRBD2. The CDR3 totals 14 residues. V was clipped by 6 bases and J by 4 bases; unmatched bases: 8. Germline V gives CDR1 DFQATT, CDR2 SNEGSKA (reference sequence). The CDR3 loop is CSAGRGGGTGELFF. The CDR3 DNA is TGCAGTGCGGGGAGGGGTGGGGGCACCGGGGAGCTGTTTTTT.

V is TRBV28 and J is TRBJ2-7, with D perhaps assigned TRBD1 or TRBD2 (5 bases each). Germline V gene lookup returns CDR1 MDHEN and CDR2 SYDVKM. This CDR3 has 13 residues. V was pared by 6 bases and J by 5 bases, with 14 bases between. CDR3 region: CASRGGGSNEQYF. In DNA, the CDR3 is TGTGCCAGCAGAGGTGGGGGTAGCAACGAGCAGTACTTC.

This clonotype came up many times. This chain uses TRBV28 with TRBJ1-1; D ambiguous. CDR1 MDHEN and CDR2 SYDVKM come from the germline V gene. CDR3 length: 13 amino acids. The germline V and J ends were trimmed by 4 bases and 11 bases, with 17 bases remaining between them. CDR3 region: CASSSGPPLKAFF. As DNA, the CDR3 is TGTGCCAGCAGTTCCGGACCCCCGTTGAAGGCTTTCTTT. Filled out from reference TRBV28 and TRBJ1-1, the complete variable domain reads DVKVTQSSRYLVKRTGEKVFLECVQDMDHENMFWYRQDPGLGLRLIYFSYDVKMKEKGDIPEGYSVSREKKERFSLILESASTNQTSMYLCASSSGPPLKAFFGQGTRLTVV.

The CDR3 here is CASSGEGSGANVLTF. The CDR3 bases are TGCGCCAGCAGTGGAGAAGGCTCTGGGGCCAACGTCCTGACTTTC. The gene calls are TRBV10-1 and TRBJ2-6, with no clear D. Germline lookup yields CDR1 WNHNN and CDR2 SYGVQD (reference sequence). Trimming pared 4 bases from V and 0 bases from J, leaving 7 bases between. The CDR3 has 15 amino acids.

The table lists this clonotype with many counts. This rearrangement joins TRBV19 to TRBJ2-7; D not certain. Germline V gene lookup returns CDR1 LNHDA and CDR2 SQIVND (reference sequence). Between the trimmed V and J ends, which lost 2 bases and 6 bases, there was a span of 17 bases. The CDR3 is made up of 15 amino acids. The CDR3 protein is CASSINSGGDTEQYF. CDR3 DNA: TGTGCCAGTAGTATAAATTCGGGCGGAGATACCGAGCAGTACTTC.

This clonotype was observed many times. The chain joins TRBV4-3 to TRBJ2-7, with D uncertain. The CDR3 is 14 residues long. V lost 0 bases and J 2 bases, leaving 8 bases between the germline ends. The germline CDR1 and CDR2 sequences are LGHNA and YSLEER. The CDR3 DNA is TGCGCCAGCAGCCAAGACGGCAAAACCTACGAGCAGTACTTC. Protein: CASSQDGKTYEQYF.

J is TRBJ2-7 and V is TRBV6-5, with D perhaps TRBD2 (6 bases). The CDR3 has 15 amino acids. Trimming removed 0 bases at V and 3 bases at J, with 12 bases between. Looked up from germline, CDR1 is MNHEY and CDR2 is SVGAGI. CDR3 nucleotide sequence: TGTGCCAGCAGTTACTCACTATCGGGGGACTACGAGCAGTACTTC. It translates to CASSYSLSGDYEQYF.

This clonotype was recorded many times. The rearrangement uses TRBV6-1 and TRBJ2-5, with a weak D call TRBD2 (7 bases). The ends were cut back, 7 bases at V and 5 bases at J, with 11 bases in the middle. This CDR3 is 12 amino acids long. The V gene's germline CDR1 is MNHNS and CDR2 SASEGT. The CDR3 DNA reads TGTGCCAGCAAAGGGGGGGGGGAGACCCAGTACTTC. This encodes CASKGGGETQYF.

The rearrangement joins TRBV28 to TRBJ2-7, with 9 bases lining up with TRBD1. This CDR3 has 15 amino acids. V gave up 5 bases and J gave up 3 bases; unmatched junction bases: 8. The germline gives CDR1 MDHEN, CDR2 SYDVKM. CDR3 region: CASSQPRTGDYEQYF. The CDR3 DNA reads TGTGCCAGCAGTCAGCCCCGGACAGGGGACTACGAGCAGTACTTC. Supplemented by reference TRBV28 and TRBJ2-7, the full variable domain reads DVKVTQSSRYLVKRTGEKVFLECVQDMDHENMFWYRQDPGLGLRLIYFSYDVKMKEKGDIPEGYSVSREKKERFSLILESASTNQTSMYLCASSQPRTGDYEQYFGPGTRLTVT.